The entry below gives a single T cell receptor (beta chain) sequence along with its context. Its antigen remains unidentified. Assay used: immunoSEQ multiplex PCR; TCRdb lists only in-frame clones, some missing. The sample carries around 300,000 clones, approximately 90% recorded once. The sample is drawn from a study of cytomegalovirus exposure and HLA in healthy donors. For the study at large: Per a later analysis, the roughly 690 first-cohort and approximately 120 validation repertoires shared one platform. General study points: Among TCR beta chains, those listed as cytomegalovirus-associated numbered fewer than 200. Through in vitro validation, a few CMV-associated chains were shown to be specific for CMV antigens.

The CDR3 extends over 13 amino acids. V lost 4 bases and J lost 4, with 10 bases in between. Germline CDR1 reads MDHEN; CDR2 reads SYDVKM. The rearrangement links TRBV28 to TRBJ1-2, with D possibly TRBD1 on 5 matching bases. The sequence was collected from a woman aged 18-29 years in good health and CMV-seronegative. Sequencing was performed on PBMCs. The CDR3 nucleotides are TGTGCCAGCAGTTACAGGTTGGCCTATGGCTACACCTTC. It is translated as CASSYRLAYGYTF.